This T cell receptor (beta chain) was identified in a study of a mutant IDH1 vaccine in newly diagnosed glioma. The overall study: It was radiotherapy, temozolomide, or both that patients received previously, with most receiving both.

Sequencing used immunoSEQ multiplex PCR; TCRdb keeps in-frame clones, though not all of them. The table lists roughly 50,000 clones, approximately 81% of them singletons. Time point meaning: week 5, during vaccination. Topical imiquimod was applied with each vaccine dose, which held 300 ug of mutant IDH1 20-mer peptide. Those who donated had recent WHO grade 3 or 4 IDH1-mutant, ATRX-lost astrocytomas. In the case of this clone: Its antigen is as yet unknown.

The CDR3 loop spans 14 amino acids. Trimming cost V 3 bases and J 7 bases, with 15 bases left between them. The germline V gene has CDR1 SGHVS and CDR2 FNYEAQ. The chain is built from TRBV7-6 and TRBJ1-2, with a possible D match to TRBD1 (6 bases). Sequences were derived from PBMCs, sampled from a glioma patient whose treatment included an IDH1 peptide vaccine. This clonotype was sampled from a man aged 25-40 years with glioma. The CDR3 reads CASSLSVQGGGYTF. The CDR3 DNA sequence: TGTGCCAGCAGCTTGTCGGTACAGGGCGGTGGCTACACCTTC.